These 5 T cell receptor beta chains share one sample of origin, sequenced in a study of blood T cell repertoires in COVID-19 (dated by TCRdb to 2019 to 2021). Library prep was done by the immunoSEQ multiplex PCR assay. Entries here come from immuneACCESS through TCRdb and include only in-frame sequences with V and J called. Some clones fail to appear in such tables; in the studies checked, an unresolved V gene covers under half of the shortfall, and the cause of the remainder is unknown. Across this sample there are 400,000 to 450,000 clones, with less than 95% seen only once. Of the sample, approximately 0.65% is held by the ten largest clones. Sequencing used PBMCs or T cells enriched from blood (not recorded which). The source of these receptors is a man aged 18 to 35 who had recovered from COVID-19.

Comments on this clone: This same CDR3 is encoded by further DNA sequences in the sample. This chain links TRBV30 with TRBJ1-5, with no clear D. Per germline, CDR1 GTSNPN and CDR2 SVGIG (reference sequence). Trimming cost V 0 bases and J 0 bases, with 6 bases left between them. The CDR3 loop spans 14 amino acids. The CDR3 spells CAWSVRGSNQPQHF. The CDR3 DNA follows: TGTGCCTGGAGTGTACGGGGTAGCAATCAGCCCCAGCATTTT.

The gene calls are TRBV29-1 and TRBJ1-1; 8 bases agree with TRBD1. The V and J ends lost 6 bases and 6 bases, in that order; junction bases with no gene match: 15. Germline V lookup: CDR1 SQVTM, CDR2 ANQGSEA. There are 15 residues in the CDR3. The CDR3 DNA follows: TGCAGCGTCCGAAGGCAGGGGGCTAATCGAGCTGAAGCTTTCTTT. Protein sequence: CSVRRQGANRAEAFF.

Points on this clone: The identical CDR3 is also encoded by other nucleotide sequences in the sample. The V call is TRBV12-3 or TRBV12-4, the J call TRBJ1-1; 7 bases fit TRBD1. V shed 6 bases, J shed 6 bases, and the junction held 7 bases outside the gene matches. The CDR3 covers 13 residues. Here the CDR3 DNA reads TGTGCCAGCAGCCTCCGGCAGGGGGCTGAAGCTTTCTTT. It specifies CASSLRQGAEAFF.

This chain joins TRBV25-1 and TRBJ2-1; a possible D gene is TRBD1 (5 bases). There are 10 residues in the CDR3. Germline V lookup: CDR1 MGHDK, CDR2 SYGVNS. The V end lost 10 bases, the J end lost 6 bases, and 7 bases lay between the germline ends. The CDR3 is CAIGANEQFF. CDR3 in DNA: TGTGCCATAGGGGCCAATGAGCAGTTCTTC. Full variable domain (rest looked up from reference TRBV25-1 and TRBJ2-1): EADIYQTPRYLVIGTGKKITLECSQTMGHDKMYWYQQDPGMELHLIHYSYGVNSTEKGDLSSESTVSRIRTEHFPLTLESARPSHTSQYLCAIGANEQFFGPGTRLTVL.

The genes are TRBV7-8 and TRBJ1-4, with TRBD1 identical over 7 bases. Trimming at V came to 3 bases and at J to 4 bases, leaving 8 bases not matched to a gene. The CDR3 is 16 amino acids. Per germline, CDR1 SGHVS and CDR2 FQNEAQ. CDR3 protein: CASSFNPDRINEKLFF. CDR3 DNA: TGTGCCAGCAGCTTCAACCCGGACAGGATTAATGAAAAACTGTTTTTT.